The 7 T cell receptor beta chains below come from one sample, sequenced in a study of cytomegalovirus exposure and HLA in healthy donors. Use of 60 Vbeta and 13 Jbeta primers characterized the PCR. Profiling relied on immunoSEQ multiplex PCR, and the TCRdb table lists in-frame clones only, not all of them. This table has around 170,000 clones, around 85% appearing once. Sequences were obtained from PBMCs. The receptors were sampled from a man in his forties in good health and CMV-seropositive.

The chain joins TRBV2 to TRBJ2-5; 7 bases are a match to TRBD2. Germline CDR1 SNHLY, CDR2 FYNNEI. Trimming at V came to 4 bases and at J to 2 bases, leaving 4 bases not matched to a gene. CDR3 length: 14 amino acids. The CDR3 protein is CASSAGGTQETQYF. In nucleotides, the CDR3 is TGTGCCAGCAGTGCCGGGGGGACTCAAGAGACCCAGTACTTC.

The V and J genes are TRBV7-9 and TRBJ2-5; 7 bases line up with TRBD1. CDR3 length: 14 amino acids. The J segment lost 5 bases and the V segment lost 6 bases, leaving 9 bases of the junction unmatched. Per the germline V gene, CDR1 is SEHNR and CDR2 is FQNEAQ (reference sequence). The CDR3 coding sequence is TGTGCCAGCAGATCGAGAACAGGGGCGGAGACCCAGTACTTC. Amino acid sequence: CASRSRTGAETQYF.

A single count supports this clone. The chain recombines TRBV15 with TRBJ2-1; D gene ambiguous. In germline, CDR1 is LNHNV, CDR2 YYDKDF (reference sequence). V shed 6 bases and J shed 7 bases, with 13 bases lying between them. CDR3 size: 13 residues. CDR3 sequence reads: CATRYYSWNEQFF. CDR3 DNA: TGTGCCACCAGATACTACTCGTGGAATGAGCAGTTCTTC.

V usage is TRBV7-2 and J usage is TRBJ1-4; perhaps TRBD1 as D (6 bases). The V gene's germline CDR1 is SGHTA and CDR2 FQGNSA. Trimming cost V 5 bases and J 6 bases, with 16 bases left between them. The CDR3 extends over 15 amino acids. The CDR3 DNA reads TGTGCCAGCAGCCCGCTGGGGAGGGGGGATGAAAAACTGTTTTTT. Translation gives CASSPLGRGDEKLFF.

The chain uses TRBV15 and TRBJ2-1, with 7 bases identical to TRBD2. CDR3 length equals 15 residues. Germline V gives CDR1 LNHNV, CDR2 YYDKDF (reference sequence). With V trimmed by 0 bases and J by 6 bases, 5 bases remained unmatched. The CDR3 DNA is TGTGCCACCAGCAGAGATTGGGGAGGGAGCAATGAGCAGTTCTTC. Protein: CATSRDWGGSNEQFF.

The V and J genes are TRBV19 and TRBJ2-2; perhaps TRBD2 as D (6 bases). The germline gives CDR1 LNHDA, CDR2 SQIVND (reference sequence). CDR3 length: 18 residues. Trimming took 2 bases from V and 6 from J, leaving 22 bases between them. The CDR3 reads CASSILAAGPRGAGELFF. The CDR3 DNA follows: TGTGCCAGTAGTATACTCGCGGCGGGACCGAGGGGAGCCGGGGAGCTGTTTTTT.

The chain recombines TRBV5-4 with TRBJ1-2; D is ambiguous. The germline CDR1 and CDR2 sequences are SGHNT and YYREEE (reference sequence). Trimming stripped 2 bases from V and 6 bases from J, with 14 bases between. The CDR3 length is 14 residues. For the CDR3, the DNA is TGTGCCAGCAGCTTACCCGGAGGGTTGGATGGCTACACCTTC. Translating it yields CASSLPGGLDGYTF.